These 16 T cell receptor beta chains came from one sample sequenced in a study of response to subunit inactivated influenza vaccine. TCRdb recomputed calls from the RT-PCR reads with MiXCR, one row per CDR3 protein. This table has hundreds of thousands of distinct CDR3 sequences, about 25% appearing once. Sequencing was performed on CD4+ T cells sorted from PBMCs, taken around 5 days after vaccination. These receptors were taken from a man in his fifties who received an inactivated influenza vaccine.

This clonotype was seen only a few times. This chain links TRBV15 with TRBJ2-1; D may be TRBD2 (5 bases). The CDR3 consists of 15 residues. Germline assignment: CDR1 LNHNV and CDR2 YYDKDF (reference sequence). Between the trimmed V and J ends, which lost 3 bases and 5 bases, there was a span of 14 bases. The CDR3 protein is CATSSGLAGHNEQFF. The CDR3 DNA reads as TGTGCCACCAGCAGTGGTCTAGCCGGCCACAATGAGCAGTTCTTC.

The chain is built from TRBV28 and TRBJ2-1; D possibly corresponds to TRBD2 (5 bases). Trimming pared 5 bases from V and 4 bases from J, leaving 15 bases between. Germline CDR1 reads MDHEN; CDR2 reads SYDVKM. The CDR3 is 15 residues long. The CDR3 loop reads CASSPRAGQYNEQFF. CDR3 nucleotides: TGTGCCAGCAGTCCACGGGCGGGCCAGTACAATGAGCAGTTCTTC.

V is TRBV5-1 and J is TRBJ2-7, with 8 positions matching TRBD2. Germline lookup yields CDR1 SGHRS and CDR2 YFSETQ. Unmatched junction bases numbered 5, after V lost 0 bases and J lost 6 bases. The CDR3 runs 14 residues. The CDR3 is CASSLASGSGEQYF. CDR3 in DNA: TGCGCCAGCAGCTTGGCAAGCGGGAGCGGCGAGCAGTACTTC.

The chain combines TRBV18 with TRBJ2-2, with D tentatively TRBD2 (5 bases). The CDR3 sequence is 20 residues long. Germline-derived CDR1 and CDR2 are KGHSH and LQKENI. Trimming took 1 base from V and 0 from J, leaving 21 bases between them. The CDR3 loop reads CASSPRIGLPTGSNTGELFF. In DNA form, the CDR3 reads TGTGCCAGCTCACCACGGATAGGGCTGCCCACGGGGTCGAACACCGGGGAGCTGTTTTTT.

V and J are TRBV4-3 and TRBJ1-1; unclear D gene. Germline V gene data show CDR1 as LGHNA and CDR2 as YSLEER. Trimming cost V 0 bases and J 0 bases, with 8 bases left between them. The CDR3 is made up of 15 amino acids. CDR3 protein: CASSQENFLNTEAFF. CDR3 nucleotides: TGCGCCAGCAGCCAAGAGAACTTTCTGAACACTGAAGCTTTCTTT.

This clonotype was observed at least ten times. The J gene is TRBJ1-2, the V gene TRBV29-1, with D maybe TRBD1 (6 bases). The germline gives CDR1 SQVTM, CDR2 ANQGSEA. V was trimmed by 4 bases and J by 0 bases, leaving 12 bases between them. The CDR3 runs 14 residues. The CDR3 loop is CSVVQGGSNYGYTF. CDR3 coding DNA: TGCAGCGTTGTACAGGGTGGGTCTAACTATGGCTACACCTTC.

This clonotype came up a few times. The rearrangement joins TRBV28 to TRBJ2-7; TRBD1 is a possible D gene (7 bases). Trimming pared 6 bases from V and 0 bases from J, leaving 24 bases between. This CDR3 has 18 residues. The V gene's germline CDR1 is MDHEN and CDR2 SYDVKM. CDR3 nucleotides: TGTGCCAGCAGCTTTCTCGGGCCCGGGGGACAGAGCTCCTACGAGCAGTACTTC. Translated, it gives CASSFLGPGGQSSYEQYF. The variable domain in full, with the rest retrieved from reference TRBV28 and TRBJ2-7, is DVKVTQSSRYLVKRTGEKVFLECVQDMDHENMFWYRQDPGLGLRLIYFSYDVKMKEKGDIPEGYSVSREKKERFSLILESASTNQTSMYLCASSFLGPGGQSSYEQYFGPGTRLTVT.

This chain joins TRBV25-1 and TRBJ2-3; the D gene could be TRBD1 or TRBD2 (5 bases each). The CDR3 covers 16 residues. Germline V CDR1 and CDR2: MGHDK, SYGVNS. With 7 bases removed from V and 2 bases from J, the gap between germline ends came to 19 bases. The CDR3 DNA is TGTGCCAGCACCCTGGGGGTTGGGGCCTCCACAGATACGCAGTATTTT. This encodes CASTLGVGASTDTQYF.

The count of this clonotype is one. The chain carries TRBV10-3 and TRBJ2-2, with TRBD2 as a possible D gene (5 bases). In germline, CDR1 is ENHRY, CDR2 SYGVKD. The CDR3 covers 15 residues. V gave up 6 bases and J gave up 8 bases, with 19 bases separating them. The CDR3 DNA reads as TGTGCCATCAGAGGGAGCCAGATTGGATTTGGGGAGCTGTTTTTT. Encoded protein: CAIRGSQIGFGELFF.

This clonotype was detected only a few times. The chain joins TRBV20-1 to TRBJ2-2, with D maybe TRBD2 (6 bases). The CDR3 sequence is 15 residues long. CDR1 DFQATT and CDR2 SNEGSKA come from the germline V gene (reference sequence). Trimming pared 3 bases from V and 1 base from J, leaving 12 bases between. The CDR3 sequence is CSASPNGGNTGELFF. CDR3 coding DNA: TGCAGTGCTAGTCCGAACGGGGGGAACACCGGGGAGCTGTTTTTT.

This clonotype was counted only a few times. The CDR3 bases are TGTGCCAGCAGTTTTGGGACTAGCGAGTACAATGAGCAGTTCTTC. Translated: CASSFGTSEYNEQFF. This chain connects TRBV12-3 or TRBV12-4 to TRBJ2-1, with 10 bases identical to TRBD2. The CDR3 spans 15 residues. V lost 3 bases and J lost 4; bases outside the gene matches: 3.

This chain connects TRBV20-1 to TRBJ2-5; TRBD2 aligns across 7 bases. The CDR3 spans 11 residues. In germline, CDR1 is DFQATT, CDR2 SNEGSKA (reference sequence). This CDR3 is CSLAEYETQYF. The CDR3 DNA sequence: TGCAGCCTAGCGGAATATGAGACCCAGTACTTC.

This clonotype was found many times. The chain employs TRBV11-2 and TRBJ2-7; 7 positions match TRBD1. The J segment lost 0 bases and the V segment lost 1 base, leaving 15 bases of the junction unmatched. CDR1 SGHAT and CDR2 FQNNGV come from the germline V gene. The length of the CDR3 is 19 residues. CDR3 in amino acids: CASSLGRSSWTGVSYEQYF. The CDR3, as DNA: TGTGCCAGCAGCTTAGGCCGGTCCAGTTGGACAGGCGTCTCCTACGAGCAGTACTTC.

The CDR3 region has the DNA TGTGCCAGCAGGGATAGACAGGGATACACCGGGGAGCTGTTTTTT. As protein: CASRDRQGYTGELFF. The chain combines TRBV12-3 or TRBV12-4 with TRBJ2-2; 7 positions agree with TRBD1. Trimming at V came to 6 bases and at J to 3 bases, leaving 7 bases not matched to a gene. This CDR3 spans 15 amino acids.

This clonotype was found many times. This rearrangement joins TRBV20-1 to TRBJ2-1, with 10 bases matching TRBD2. The ends lost 6 bases at V and 0 bases at J; junction bases unmatched: 8. Germline loops: CDR1 DFQATT, CDR2 SNEGSKA (reference sequence). CDR3 length equals 16 residues. The CDR3 DNA is TGCAGTGCCCGGGTCCTAGCGGGAGCCTCCTACAATGAGCAGTTCTTC. This gives the protein CSARVLAGASYNEQFF.

The rearrangement joins TRBV7-9 to TRBJ2-5; no firm D call. The CDR3 is made up of 15 amino acids. Trimming took off 5 bases at V and 0 bases at J, with 13 bases between the two ends. Germline CDR1 is SEHNR and CDR2 is FQNEAQ (reference sequence). In nucleotides, the CDR3 is TGTGCCAGCAGCGCCTTAGTCGGGTACCAAGAGACCCAGTACTTC. Encoded protein: CASSALVGYQETQYF.